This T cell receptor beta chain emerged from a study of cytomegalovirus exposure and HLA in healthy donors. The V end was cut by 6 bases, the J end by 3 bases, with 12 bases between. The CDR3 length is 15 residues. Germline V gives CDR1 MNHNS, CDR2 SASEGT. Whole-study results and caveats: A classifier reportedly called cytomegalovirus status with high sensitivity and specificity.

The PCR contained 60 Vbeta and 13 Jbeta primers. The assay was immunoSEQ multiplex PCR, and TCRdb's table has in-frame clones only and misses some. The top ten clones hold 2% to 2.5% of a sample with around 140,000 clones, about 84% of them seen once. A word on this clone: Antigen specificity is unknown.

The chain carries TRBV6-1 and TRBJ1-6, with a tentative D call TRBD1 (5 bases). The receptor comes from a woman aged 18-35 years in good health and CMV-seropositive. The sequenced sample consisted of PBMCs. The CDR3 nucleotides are TGTGCCAGCAGCCAACAGGAACTCTATAATTCACCCCTCCACTTT. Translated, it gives CASSQQELYNSPLHF.